The 25 T cell receptor beta chains in this list originate from one sample, sequenced in a study of regulatory T cells in long-lasting Graves disease. Time point in this sample: newly diagnosed GD, antithyroid drugs for less than 3 months. Isolated PBMC RNA provided the starting material for the TCR library. The authors built TCR beta libraries using iRepertoire HTBI primers and Arm-PCR of CDR3 regions. TCRdb itself ran the multiplex PCR reads through MiXCR, one entry per CDR3 protein. The table shows roughly 380,000 distinct CDR3 sequences, with about 14% occurring only once. Sequencing was performed on peripheral blood mononuclear cells (PBMCs), taken at new diagnosis, from a patient treated with antithyroid drugs. These receptors came from a female donor with Graves disease.

The chain recombines TRBV6-1 with TRBJ1-5, with D hard to call. CDR1 is MNHNS and CDR2 is SASEGT in the germline V gene. The CDR3 runs 10 residues. V gave up 3 bases and J gave up 11 bases, with 5 bases separating them. CDR3 in DNA: TGTGCCAGCAGTGACCGGGCCCAGCATTTT. It specifies CASSDRAQHF.

In this sample, this clonotype turned up many times. At one end, the junction sequence differs from germline, possibly due to a read error. The V and J genes are TRBV3-1 and TRBJ1-1; tentatively, D is TRBD1 (6 bases). Germline lookup yields CDR1 LGHDT and CDR2 YNNKEL (reference sequence). The CDR3 is made up of 16 amino acids. CDR3 region: CASSPKGGSLNTETFF. The CDR3 nucleotides read TGTGCCAGCAGCCCAAAGGGGGGGAGTTTGAACACTGAAACTTTCTTT.

The chain employs TRBV5-5 and TRBJ1-2, with unresolved D. The CDR3 extends over 15 amino acids. The germline V gene encodes CDR1 SGHKS and CDR2 YYEKEE (reference sequence). With 0 bases removed from V and 0 bases from J, the gap between germline ends came to 9 bases. Here the CDR3 DNA reads TGTGCCAGCAGCTTGGACGGACCACCTAACTATGGCTACACCTTC. Protein sequence: CASSLDGPPNYGYTF.

This chain uses TRBV19 with TRBJ1-4; no reliable D call. The CDR3 is made up of 14 amino acids. Germline loops: CDR1 LNHDA, CDR2 SQIVND (reference sequence). Trimming left V 5 bases short and J 7 bases short, with 14 bases between. The CDR3 nucleotides read TGTGCCAGTAGTGCGGTATCGGCCATTGAAAAACTGTTTTTT. Protein: CASSAVSAIEKLFF.

The chain is built from TRBV28 and TRBJ2-4, with D perhaps being TRBD1 or TRBD2 (7 bases each). V gave up 7 bases and J gave up 13 bases, with 26 bases separating them. The CDR3 totals 15 residues. Per germline, CDR1 MDHEN and CDR2 SYDVKM. The CDR3 region is CASMRGLGGTREQYF. In nucleotides, the CDR3 is TGTGCCAGCATGAGGGGGCTTGGTGGGACGCGGGAGCAGTACTTC.

This clonotype was observed many times. V usage is TRBV29-1 and J usage is TRBJ1-3, with D possibly TRBD1 on 5 matching bases. This CDR3 has 15 amino acids. The V end lost 5 bases, the J end lost 0 bases, and 14 bases lay between the germline ends. CDR1 and CDR2 (germline): SQVTM, ANQGSEA. The CDR3 protein is CSVPGGTNSGNTIYF. CDR3 coding DNA: TGCAGCGTTCCCGGGGGAACAAACTCTGGAAACACCATATATTTT.

This clonotype has only a few counts. This sequence joins TRBV20-1 and TRBJ2-3; the match to TRBD1 covers 7 bases. The germline V gene has CDR1 DFQATT and CDR2 SNEGSKA (reference sequence). This CDR3 is built from 17 residues. The J segment lost 2 bases and the V segment lost 3 bases, leaving 14 bases of the junction unmatched. The CDR3 reads CSASPFTGDMLTDTQYF. For the CDR3, the DNA is TGCAGTGCTAGCCCGTTTACAGGGGACATGCTCACAGATACGCAGTATTTT.

This clonotype was recorded many times. The chain uses TRBV12-3 or TRBV12-4 and TRBJ1-1; 7 bases map to TRBD1. J was trimmed by 12 bases and V by 6 bases; bases with no gene match: 16. The CDR3 sequence is 14 residues long. CDR3 protein: CASSETGTGEVTFF. The CDR3 bases are TGTGCCAGCAGCGAGACAGGGACGGGTGAAGTAACTTTCTTT.

This clonotype was detected many times. V and J are TRBV20-1 and TRBJ2-1; 7 bases are a match to TRBD2. Trimming took 3 bases from V and 7 from J; bases not matched to a gene: 12. CDR3 size: 15 residues. Per the germline V gene, CDR1 is DFQATT and CDR2 is SNEGSKA (reference sequence). The CDR3 protein is CSASIGAGVGNEQFF. CDR3 nucleotides: TGCAGTGCTAGTATAGGGGCGGGAGTTGGGAATGAGCAGTTCTTC.

This clonotype was counted many times. The rearrangement joins TRBV7-2 to TRBJ1-1; possible D gene TRBD1, 5 bases. The CDR3 is 15 amino acids. V lost 7 bases and J 1 base, leaving 16 bases between the germline ends. The germline CDR1 and CDR2 sequences are SGHTA and FQGNSA. The CDR3 protein is CASTPVGGWNTEAFF. CDR3 sequence (DNA): TGTGCCAGCACCCCTGTCGGGGGTTGGAACACTGAAGCTTTCTTT.

This clonotype was found many times. The chain uses TRBV2 and TRBJ2-3; D is perhaps TRBD1 (5 bases). Judging by the DNA end, TRBJ1-1 fits better; the J call may be wrong. This CDR3 is 11 amino acids long. The germline gives CDR1 SNHLY, CDR2 FYNNEI. CDR3 sequence: CASIREVEAFF. Here the CDR3 DNA reads TGTGCCAGCATCAGGGAGGTTGAAGCTTTCTTT.

This clonotype was seen only a few times. A much larger clonotype is one base distant, so this may be a read error. The CDR3 does not close with the conserved phenylalanine or tryptophan, likely indicating a read error. The V call is TRBV28, the J call TRBJ2-2; D not resolved. The CDR3 sequence is 15 residues long. Trimming cost V 7 bases and J 3 bases, with 15 bases left between them. The germline V gene has CDR1 MDHEN and CDR2 SYDVKM. The CDR3 region has the DNA TGTGCCAGCACCGGACGTCCTGGCGACACCGGGGAGCTGTTTTCT. Protein: CASTGRPGDTGELFS.

This clonotype was detected ten times or more. V and J are TRBV3-1 and TRBJ2-1, with TRBD2 matching over 13 bases. The germline V gene has CDR1 LGHDT and CDR2 YNNKEL (reference sequence). The CDR3 has 17 residues. J was trimmed by 7 bases and V by 4 bases; bases with no gene match: 10. The DNA of the CDR3 is TGTGCCAGCAGCCGCCTAGGTGGGACTAGCGGGACTAATGAGCAGTTCTTC. This sequence encodes CASSRLGGTSGTNEQFF.

This chain joins TRBV27 and TRBJ2-7; the match to TRBD2 covers 10 bases. CDR1 MNHEY and CDR2 SMNVEV come from the germline V gene (reference sequence). CDR3 size: 16 residues. V lost 5 bases, J lost 2 bases, and 9 bases stayed unmatched. CDR3 nucleotides: TGTGCCAGCAGTCCCGCCCGGCTAGCGGGAGCCTACGAGCAGTACTTC. Translated: CASSPARLAGAYEQYF.

This clonotype was found a few times. A much larger clone lies one base from this, so it may be a read error. This chain uses TRBV18 with TRBJ2-7; D unresolved. Looked up from germline, CDR1 is KGHSH and CDR2 is LQKENI. This CDR3 has 13 residues. V lost 3 bases to trimming and J lost 2 bases, with 8 bases between them. The CDR3 coding sequence is TGTGCCAGCTCACCCTCCGCGGCCTACGAGCAGTACTTC. It specifies CASSPSAAYEQYF.

This clonotype has at least ten counts. V and J are TRBV4-3 and TRBJ2-7; 9 bases fit TRBD2. V shed 0 bases, J shed 1 base, and the junction held 4 bases outside the gene matches. Germline V gene lookup returns CDR1 LGHNA and CDR2 YSLEER. The CDR3 consists of 16 residues. CDR3: CASSQDLLAGSYEQYF. CDR3 sequence (DNA): TGCGCCAGCAGCCAAGATTTACTAGCGGGTTCCTACGAGCAGTACTTC.

There are many counts of this clonotype. The chain combines TRBV11-2 with TRBJ1-2; a possible D gene is TRBD1 (6 bases). V was clipped by 7 bases and J by 3 bases, with 24 bases between them. CDR1 is SGHAT and CDR2 is FQNNGV in the germline V gene. There are 17 residues in the CDR3. The CDR3 sequence is CASTPNLGGAYYYGYTF. CDR3 DNA sequence: TGTGCCAGCACCCCGAACCTGGGGGGGGCGTATTACTATGGCTACACCTTC. Supplemented by reference TRBV11-2 and TRBJ1-2, the full variable domain reads EAGVAQSPRYKIIEKRQSVAFWCNPISGHATLYWYQQILGQGPKLLIQFQNNGVVDDSQLPKDRFSAERLKGVDSTLKIQPAKLEDSAVYLCASTPNLGGAYYYGYTFGSGTRLTVV.

The J gene is TRBJ2-6, the V gene TRBV10-1; the match to TRBD1 covers 8 bases. Per the germline V gene, CDR1 is WNHNN and CDR2 is SYGVQD (reference sequence). The V segment lost 6 bases and the J segment 2 bases; nucleotides outside the gene matches: 6. The CDR3 is made up of 16 amino acids. The CDR3 spells CASSPYRGTGANVLTF. CDR3 coding DNA: TGCGCCAGCAGCCCGTACAGGGGGACTGGGGCCAACGTCCTGACTTTC.

This clonotype was recorded many times. The chain combines TRBV7-9 with TRBJ1-2; D perhaps matches TRBD1 (6 bases). V was clipped by 7 bases and J by 4 bases, with 22 bases between them. The CDR3 covers 16 residues. The V gene's germline CDR1 is SEHNR and CDR2 FQNEAQ (reference sequence). This CDR3 reads CASKASLKGGFYGYTF. CDR3 DNA: TGTGCCAGCAAGGCCAGCCTCAAAGGGGGGTTCTATGGCTACACCTTC.

Ten or more counts support this clonotype. V is TRBV9 and J is TRBJ1-3; perhaps TRBD1 as D (6 bases). Germline V gives CDR1 SGDLS, CDR2 YYNGEE. Trimming stripped 4 bases from V and 4 bases from J, with 12 bases between. CDR3 size: 14 residues. This CDR3 reads CASSPWTVGNTIYF. In DNA, the CDR3 is TGTGCCAGCAGCCCATGGACAGTAGGAAACACCATATATTTT. Drawing the rest from reference TRBV9 and TRBJ1-3, the complete variable domain is DSGVTQTPKHLITATGQRVTLRCSPRSGDLSVYWYQQSLDQGLQFLIQYYNGEERAKGNILERFSAQQFPDLHSELNLSSLELGDSALYFCASSPWTVGNTIYFGEGSWLTVV.

The rearrangement uses TRBV29-1 and TRBJ1-3; D unresolved. This CDR3 is built from 12 residues. V dropped 7 bases and J dropped 5 bases, with 12 bases sitting between them. The germline V gene has CDR1 SQVTM and CDR2 ANQGSEA. CDR3 DNA: TGCAGCGCGGACCCGGGGAGAAACACCATATATTTT. It yields the protein CSADPGRNTIYF.

This clonotype was recorded at least ten times. V is TRBV9 and J is TRBJ2-7; D is undetermined. The germline CDR1 and CDR2 sequences are SGDLS and YYNGEE. Trimming took 0 bases from V and 4 from J, leaving 11 bases between them. This CDR3 contains 14 residues. DNA of the CDR3: TGTGCCAGCAGCGTAGCTTTGGGTGGTTACGAGCAGTACTTC. It codes for CASSVALGGYEQYF.

Only a few counts were recorded for this clonotype. V usage is TRBV27 and J usage is TRBJ2-1, with D maybe TRBD1 (6 bases). The CDR3 consists of 14 residues. The germline CDR1 and CDR2 sequences are MNHEY and SMNVEV (reference sequence). Trimming stripped 7 bases from V and 0 bases from J, with 10 bases between. The CDR3 bases are TGTGCCAGCAAGGGGGTCGGCTCCTACAATGAGCAGTTCTTC. It codes for CASKGVGSYNEQFF.

The V gene is TRBV3-1, the J gene TRBJ1-1; D is possibly TRBD1 (6 bases). The germline V gene has CDR1 LGHDT and CDR2 YNNKEL (reference sequence). Trimming pared 1 base from V and 5 bases from J, leaving 14 bases between. This CDR3 region has 15 residues. CDR3 residues: CASSQVRGAGTEAFF. CDR3 coding DNA: TGTGCCAGCAGCCAAGTGAGGGGGGCCGGGACTGAAGCTTTCTTT.

The chain links TRBV7-6 to TRBJ2-1; D unclear. Germline V lookup: CDR1 SGHVS, CDR2 FNYEAQ. The length of the CDR3 is 15 residues. Deletions cut 2 bases from V and 4 bases from J, with 12 bases between. In nucleotides, the CDR3 is TGTGCCAGCAGCTTATGGCCAGAAACATACAATGAGCAGTTCTTC. It yields the protein CASSLWPETYNEQFF. The full variable domain, in which reference TRBV7-6 and TRBJ2-1 provide the parts outside the CDR3, is GAGVSQSPRYKVTKRGQDVALRCDPISGHVSLYWYRQALGQGPEFLTYFNYEAQQDKSGLPNDRFSAERPEGSISTLTIQRTEQRDSAMYRCASSLWPETYNEQFFGPGTRLTVL.